The subject of this entry is one T cell receptor beta chain. This specimen comes from a study of blood T cell repertoires in COVID-19. Study-level background: T cells, B-cell-depleted T cells, or PBMCs supplied cDNA or gDNA.

As processed by the authors: By means of reference gene primer amplification, nucleated cell counts were estimated. The assay was immunoSEQ multiplex PCR, and TCRdb's table has in-frame clones only and misses some. V, J and clone size derive from that table, while D and trimming were established from the DNA sequence. The table lists about 380,000 clones, roughly 86% of them singletons. V lost 4 bases, J lost 4 bases, and 7 bases stayed unmatched. The CDR3 loop spans 15 amino acids. Per the germline V gene, CDR1 is KGHSH and CDR2 is LQKENI. Sequenced: PBMCs or T cells enriched from blood (not recorded which). The sequence was obtained from a man aged 25-45 years who had recovered from COVID-19. The chain links TRBV18 to TRBJ1-3, with TRBD1 matching over 7 bases. For the CDR3, the DNA is TGTGCCAGCTCACAACAGGGGATCGCCGGAAACACCATATATTTT. Translating gives CASSQQGIAGNTIYF.